The source of this T cell receptor beta chain is a study of identical twins. Study-level findings and limits: In drawing conclusions, the study used cross-sectional statistical analysis and did not follow the same donors.

As for this clonotype: Its antigen is unknown.

A universal primer binding site was introduced by template switching. The final cDNA contained unique molecular identifiers. TCRdb recomputed calls from the 5' RACE reads with MiXCR, one row per CDR3 protein. The repertoire holds under 300,000 distinct CDR3 sequences, with about 8.3% as singletons. The CDR3 is 16 amino acids. The J segment lost 2 bases and the V segment lost 4 bases, leaving 9 bases of the junction unmatched. The V gene's germline CDR1 is LGHDT and CDR2 YNNKEL (reference sequence). Each donor was a healthy Caucasian. These same records also appear under a second study, on yellow fever vaccine responses in identical twins. From that report: Twins reportedly appeared to share part of their vaccine T cell response while keeping part individual.

J is TRBJ2-5 and V is TRBV3-1; 8 bases fit TRBD1. The sequence came from a woman aged 18-29 years in good health. Sequencing input: CD8+ T cells sorted from blood. CDR3 in DNA: TGTGCCAGCAGCCCGCAGGGGGCAGGATTACAAGAGACCCAGTACTTC. Its protein product is CASSPQGAGLQETQYF.